These T cell receptor beta chains were read from a single sample in a study of siplizumab effects on memory and regulatory T cells. Using immunoSEQ multiplex PCR, the repertoire was profiled, and TCRdb retains in-frame clones only, with some absent. The sample shows 95,000 to 110,000 clones, 93% of them seen only once. The specimen was Tregs sorted from blood. All receptors derive from a human donor in good health. The CDR3 runs from the conserved cysteine through the conserved F or W. D genes are given only for firm matches. Size values are once, few and many counts, or a class for expanded clones, and some rows have none.

NA | TRBJ2-1 | TRBD2 | TRBV5-1 | CASSGGGAPGGQFF | TGCGCCAGCAGCGGTGGTGGGGCACCGGGGGGGCAGTTCTTC
NA | TRBJ2-7 | NA | TRBV10-3 | CAISELGDLGRRYEQYF | TGTGCCATCAGTGAGTTGGGAGATCTTGGAAGGCGATACGAGCAGTACTTC
NA | TRBJ2-5 | TRBD1 | TRBV19 | CASSKSGTGVKTQYF | TGTGCCAGTAGTAAATCCGGGACAGGGGTCAAGACCCAGTACTTC
NA | TRBJ2-5 | TRBD1 | TRBV5-4 | CASSRGQGARETQYF | TGTGCCAGCAGCCGGGGACAGGGGGCAAGGGAGACCCAGTACTTC
NA | TRBJ2-7 | NA | TRBV27 | CASRATLSYEQYF | TGTGCCAGCAGGGCGACCCTTTCCTACGAGCAGTACTTC
NA | TRBJ1-2 | NA | TRBV19 | CASRTTGYFGYTF | TGTGCCAGTAGGACGACGGGTTATTTCGGCTACACCTTC
NA | TRBJ2-3 | NA | TRBV5-1 | CASSLVPPRGGDTQYF | TGCGCCAGCAGCTTGGTTCCCCCTAGGGGGGGAGATACGCAGTATTTT
NA | TRBJ1-1 | NA | TRBV6-1 | CASSGSSIRTEAFF | TGTGCCAGCAGTGGGAGCTCTATTCGGACTGAAGCTTTCTTT
once | TRBJ2-6 | NA | TRBV6-1 | CASSVVRVGANVLTF | TGTGCCAGCAGTGTCGTTCGGGTAGGGGCCAACGTCCTGACTTTC
NA | TRBJ1-4 | NA | TRBV20-1 | CSAEVGGKLFF | TGCAGTGCGGAGGTTGGGGGAAAACTGTTTTTT
once | TRBJ1-1 | NA | TRBV6-1 | CASSEKPGNTEAFF | TGTGCCAGCAGTGAGAAGCCAGGCAACACTGAAGCTTTCTTT
NA | TRBJ2-3 | NA | TRBV5-4 | CASSSPTDTQYF | TGTGCCAGCAGCTCTCCGACGGATACGCAGTATTTT
NA | TRBJ2-1 | NA | TRBV4-3 | CASSQLAGPVDEQFF | TGCGCCAGCAGCCAACTAGCAGGGCCCGTGGATGAGCAGTTCTTC
NA | TRBJ1-1 | NA | TRBV5-4 | CASSLGPVKFEAFF | TGTGCCAGCAGCTTGGGACCGGTTAAGTTTGAAGCTTTCTTT
NA | TRBJ1-5 | TRBD1 | TRBV19 | CASSIVRTGSNQPQHF | TGTGCCAGTAGTATAGTGAGGACAGGCAGCAATCAGCCCCAGCATTTT
NA | TRBJ1-2 | NA | TRBV5-1 | CASSLAAGYGYTF | TGCGCCAGCAGCTTGGCGGCGGGGTATGGCTACACCTTC
NA | TRBJ2-1 | TRBD2 | TRBV5-4 | CASSLPSGHNEQFF | TGTGCCAGCAGCTTGCCTAGCGGGCACAATGAGCAGTTCTTC
NA | TRBJ1-5 | NA | TRBV27 | CASSFAGQPQHF | TGTGCCAGCAGTTTTGCGGGTCAGCCCCAGCATTTT
NA | TRBJ1-3 | NA | TRBV9 | CASSVLEGPGNTIYF | TGTGCCAGCAGCGTATTGGAGGGGCCTGGAAACACCATATATTTT
NA | TRBJ2-1 | NA | TRBV5-4 | CASRQISVGEQFF | TGTGCCAGCAGGCAAATAAGCGTTGGTGAGCAGTTCTTC
once | TRBJ2-3 | NA | TRBV5-6 | CASSSPGRSTDTQYF | TGTGCCAGCAGCTCCCCGGGACGGAGCACAGATACGCAGTATTTT
few | TRBJ1-5 | NA | TRBV6-6 | CASSYSLGGAEQPQHF | TGTGCCAGCAGTTACTCGTTGGGGGGCGCGGAGCAGCCCCAGCATTTT
NA | TRBJ2-2 | NA | TRBV18 | CASSPSANTGELFF | TGTGCCAGCTCACCTAGCGCGAACACCGGGGAGCTGTTTTTT
NA | TRBJ1-2 | NA | TRBV7-9 | CASSLGTANYGYTF | TGTGCCAGCAGCCTAGGGACCGCTAACTATGGCTACACCTTC
few | TRBJ1-5 | NA | TRBV10-2 | CASSESMPRPQHF | TGCGCCAGCAGTGAGTCGATGCCGAGGCCCCAGCATTTT
NA | TRBJ1-1 | NA | TRBV2 | CASSLQGYTEAFF | TGTGCCAGCAGTCTTCAGGGTTACACTGAAGCTTTCTTT
once | TRBJ2-7 | TRBD2 | TRBV5-1 | CASSPSGDFEQYF | TGCGCCAGCAGCCCTAGCGGGGATTTCGAGCAGTACTTC
NA | TRBJ2-1 | TRBD1 | TRBV6-1 | CASSPGTVSYNEQFF | TGTGCCAGCAGTCCCGGGACAGTGTCCTACAATGAGCAGTTCTTC
NA | TRBJ2-3 | TRBD2 | TRBV5-1 | CASMERGGSSDTQYF | TGCGCCAGCATGGAGCGCGGGGGAAGCTCCGATACGCAGTATTTT
NA | TRBJ1-2 | NA | TRBV30 | CAWRTGGLNYGYTF | TGTGCCTGGAGAACGGGGGGGCTGAACTATGGCTACACCTTC
NA | TRBJ1-4 | NA | TRBV18 | CASSRTVTTNEKLFF | TGTGCCAGCTCACGCACCGTGACAACTAATGAAAAACTGTTTTTT
NA | TRBJ1-2 | NA | TRBV10-2 | CASRGNYGYTF | TGCGCCAGCAGGGGTAACTATGGCTACACCTTC
NA | TRBJ2-3 | TRBD2 | TRBV4-2 | CASSRTSGMSTDTQYF | TGTGCCAGCAGCCGGACTAGCGGGATGAGCACAGATACGCAGTATTTT
NA | TRBJ1-6 | NA | TRBV7-9 | CASSLARGSYNSPLHF | TGTGCCAGCAGCTTAGCCAGGGGCTCCTATAATTCACCCCTCCACTTT
NA | TRBJ1-3 | TRBD1 | TRBV19 | CASSIRGGITGNTIYF | TGTGCCAGTAGTATTCGAGGGGGCATCACTGGAAACACCATATATTTT
NA | TRBJ1-4 | TRBD1 | TRBV11-3 | CASSLGRDRVDEKLFF | TGTGCCAGCAGCTTAGGCCGGGACAGGGTCGATGAAAAACTGTTTTTT
NA | TRBJ1-4 | NA | TRBV4-1 | CASSQDLGRDRKKLFF | TGCGCCAGCAGCCAAGATCTGGGCAGGGATCGCAAAAAACTGTTTTTT
NA | TRBJ2-1 | NA | TRBV6-6 | CAITPRGGLVEQFF | TGTGCCATAACCCCACGCGGGGGCCTGGTCGAGCAGTTCTTC
NA | TRBJ1-5 | NA | TRBV25-1 | CASSELGNQPQHF | TGTGCCAGCAGTGAGTTAGGCAATCAGCCCCAGCATTTT
NA | TRBJ2-6 | NA | TRBV2 | CASSEGGAGANVLTF | TGTGCCAGCAGTGAAGGGGGGGCAGGGGCCAACGTCCTGACTTTC
NA | TRBJ2-2 | NA | TRBV9 | CASSVEPGLPQLFF | TGTGCCAGCAGCGTAGAGCCGGGCTTACCGCAGCTGTTTTTT
NA | TRBJ2-7 | NA | TRBV30 | CAWSGTASYEQYF | TGTGCCTGGTCCGGGACGGCCTCATACGAGCAGTACTTC
NA | TRBJ2-1 | NA | TRBV5-1 | CASSLAPAAYNEQFF | TGCGCCAGCAGCTTGGCCCCAGCGGCTTACAATGAGCAGTTCTTC
NA | TRBJ1-3 | NA | TRBV25-1 | CASSSGASGNTIYF | TGTGCCAGCAGTTCGGGGGCTAGTGGAAACACCATATATTTT
NA | TRBJ1-1 | NA | TRBV5-5 | CASSLFGFTEAFF | TGTGCCAGCAGCTTGTTTGGTTTCACTGAAGCTTTCTTT
NA | TRBJ1-4 | TRBD1 | TRBV28 | CASNLNRGEKLFF | TGTGCCAGCAATTTAAACAGGGGCGAAAAACTGTTTTTT
once | TRBJ2-5 | NA | TRBV23-1 | CASNRKGDYQETQYF | TGCGCCAGCAATCGAAAAGGAGACTACCAAGAGACCCAGTACTTC
once | TRBJ2-2 | NA | TRBV11-3 | CASSRVTGELFF | TGTGCCAGCAGCAGGGTCACCGGGGAGCTGTTTTTT
NA | TRBJ2-7 | NA | TRBV9 | CASSVVPQTYEQYF | TGTGCCAGCAGCGTAGTTCCACAGACCTACGAGCAGTACTTC
NA | TRBJ2-1 | NA | TRBV18 | CASSPDRYNEQFF | TGTGCCAGCTCACCCGACCGTTACAATGAGCAGTTCTTC
NA | TRBJ1-2 | NA | TRBV30 | CAWSPRGAHTF | TGTGCCTGGAGCCCTAGGGGGGCGCACACCTTC
NA | TRBJ2-7 | TRBD2 | TRBV6-1 | CASSEASPSGGRSYEQYF | TGTGCCAGCAGTGAAGCCTCGCCTAGCGGGGGCCGCTCCTACGAGCAGTACTTC
few | TRBJ1-1 | NA | TRBV4-1 | CASSQSRLNTEAFF | TGCGCCAGCAGCCAATCCCGACTGAACACTGAAGCTTTCTTT
NA | TRBJ2-3 | NA | TRBV19 | CASSTLQQGRAQYF | TGTGCCAGTAGTACCCTCCAACAGGGCAGGGCGCAGTATTTT
NA | TRBJ2-3 | NA | TRBV7-3 | CASSTQGSTDTQYF | TGTGCCAGCAGCACCCAGGGTAGCACAGATACGCAGTATTTT